This is a list of T cell receptor beta chains from one sample in a study of identical twins. TCRdb used MiXCR to reprocess the 5' RACE reads, holding one entry per CDR3 protein. The data contain 500,000 to 650,000 distinct CDR3 sequences, roughly 7.1% of them singletons. The data were also submitted as part of a second study, on yellow fever vaccine responses in identical twins.

The sequencing sample was made of PBMCs. All receptors come from a woman aged 18-29 years in good health. CDR3s include the opening cysteine and the closing phenylalanine or tryptophan. D genes are given only for firm matches. Rows give clone size only sometimes, using once, few, many, or a class for an expanded clone.

size: many; D: NA; J: TRBJ2-7; V: TRBV6-1; DNA: TGTGCCAGCAGCCCACAGAGGGGGGGGACCCCCTACGAGCAGTACTTC; CDR3: CASSPQRGGTPYEQYF
size: few; D: TRBD2; J: TRBJ2-7; V: TRBV10-3; DNA: TGTGCCATCAGACTAGCGGAGGGTAACGTCGAGCAGTACTTC; CDR3: CAIRLAEGNVEQYF
size: few; D: NA; J: TRBJ1-4; V: TRBV7-9; DNA: TGTGCCAGCAGCCACCCCGGGACTGACTCCTTTCTGTTTTTT; CDR3: CASSHPGTDSFLFF
size: many; D: TRBD1; J: TRBJ2-1; V: TRBV3-1; DNA: TGTGCCAGCAGCAAGACAGGGGGTCGTAATGAGCAGTTCTTC; CDR3: CASSKTGGRNEQFF
size: NA; D: TRBD1; J: TRBJ2-5; V: TRBV15; DNA: TGTGCCACCAGCTCACGCCTCGGGACAGTACAAGAGACCCAGTACTTC; CDR3: CATSSRLGTVQETQYF
size: few; D: TRBD2; J: TRBJ2-1; V: TRBV20-1; DNA: TGCAGTGCTAGAGATCGCGGACTAGCCTACAATGAGCAGTTCTTC; CDR3: CSARDRGLAYNEQFF
size: few; D: TRBD1; J: TRBJ2-6; V: TRBV12-3/TRBV12-4; DNA: TGTGCCAGCAGTTTTTCTTGGGACAGGGGTTCAGGGGCCAACGTCCTGACTTTC; CDR3: CASSFSWDRGSGANVLTF
size: many; D: NA; J: TRBJ2-1; V: TRBV7-6; DNA: TGTGCCAGCAGCTTAAAGGTGAATGAGCAGTTCTTC; CDR3: CASSLKVNEQFF
size: many; D: NA; J: TRBJ2-2; V: TRBV20-1; DNA: TGCAGTGCTAGAGATACAGCGAACACCGGGGAGCTGTTTTTT; CDR3: CSARDTANTGELFF
size: many; D: TRBD1; J: TRBJ2-1; V: TRBV20-1; DNA: TGCAGTGCTCCGGGACAGGGTTGGAATGAGCAGTTCTTC; CDR3: CSAPGQGWNEQFF
size: many; D: NA; J: TRBJ2-2; V: TRBV18; DNA: TGTGCCAGCTCACACTCGGATGGCACCGGGGAGCTGTTTTTT; CDR3: CASSHSDGTGELFF
size: many; D: TRBD1; J: TRBJ1-1; V: TRBV12-3/TRBV12-4; DNA: TGTGCCAGCAGTACCCCGACAGGGGCGAGCACTGAAGCTTTCTTT; CDR3: CASSTPTGASTEAFF
size: few; D: TRBD1; J: TRBJ2-2; V: TRBV7-3; DNA: TGTGCCAGCAGCCCTTGGACAGGCTCTACCGGGGAGCTGTTTTTT; CDR3: CASSPWTGSTGELFF
size: NA; D: TRBD2; J: TRBJ2-3; V: TRBV20-1; DNA: TGCAGTGCTCAGCGGGAGGGCCGCACAGATACGCAGTATTTT; CDR3: CSAQREGRTDTQYF
size: NA; D: TRBD1; J: TRBJ2-2; V: TRBV29-1; DNA: TGCAGCGCTGGACAGGGGACTGCAGGCGGGGAGCTGTTTTTT; CDR3: CSAGQGTAGGELFF
size: NA; D: NA; J: TRBJ1-3; V: TRBV5-6; DNA: TGTGCCAGCAGCTTGGGGACGTACTCTGGAAACACCATATATTTT; CDR3: CASSLGTYSGNTIYF
size: many; D: NA; J: TRBJ2-7; V: TRBV18; DNA: TGTGCCAGCTCCGCAGGGACCGAGCAGTACTTC; CDR3: CASSAGTEQYF
size: few; D: NA; J: TRBJ2-5; V: TRBV7-9; DNA: TGTGCCAGCAGCCAGCGAGAGGAACAAGAGACCCAGTACTTC; CDR3: CASSQREEQETQYF
size: many; D: NA; J: TRBJ2-6; V: TRBV7-8; DNA: TGTGCCAGCAGCTTACTCAGCTCTGGGGCCAACGTCCTGACTTTC; CDR3: CASSLLSSGANVLTF
size: many; D: NA; J: TRBJ1-1; V: TRBV6-5; DNA: TGTGCCAGCAGTTCTGGGACGGGCGGTTACACTGAAGCTTTCTTT; CDR3: CASSSGTGGYTEAFF
size: many; D: TRBD2; J: TRBJ2-3; V: TRBV6-5; DNA: TGTGCCAGCAGTTACTCGCGCGGGGGGCAAACAGATACGCAGTATTTT; CDR3: CASSYSRGGQTDTQYF
size: few; D: TRBD1; J: TRBJ1-3; V: TRBV12-3/TRBV12-4; DNA: TGTGCCAGCAGTCCCCGACAGGGGACTGGAAACACCATATATTTT; CDR3: CASSPRQGTGNTIYF
size: many; D: NA; J: TRBJ1-5; V: TRBV20-1; DNA: TGCAGTGCTAGTTTATTTCGGAATCAGCCCCAGCATTTT; CDR3: CSASLFRNQPQHF
size: NA; D: NA; J: TRBJ2-3; V: TRBV11-3; DNA: TGTGCCAGCAGCTTATCGTCGGGACATCCGGATACGCAGTATTTT; CDR3: CASSLSSGHPDTQYF
size: NA; D: NA; J: TRBJ1-6; V: TRBV9; DNA: TGTGCCAGCAGCGTAGTGGACAGCTCCTATAATTCACCCCTCCACTTT; CDR3: CASSVVDSSYNSPLHF
size: NA; D: NA; J: TRBJ2-7; V: TRBV7-9; DNA: TGTGCCAGCAGCTTACGACCCTACTCCTACGAGCAGTACTTC; CDR3: CASSLRPYSYEQYF
size: many; D: NA; J: TRBJ2-1; V: TRBV20-1; DNA: TGCAGTGCCGAAGACCAGAAGGTGAATGAGCAGTTCTTC; CDR3: CSAEDQKVNEQFF
size: many; D: NA; J: TRBJ1-1; V: TRBV10-1; DNA: TGCGCCAGCAGCGAGTGGGGGACCGACACTGAAGCTTTCTTT; CDR3: CASSEWGTDTEAFF
size: many; D: TRBD2; J: TRBJ2-1; V: TRBV10-3; DNA: TGTGCCATCAGTGATACTAGCGGGAGGATCTACAATGAGCAGTTCTTC; CDR3: CAISDTSGRIYNEQFF
size: few; D: NA; J: TRBJ2-3; V: TRBV20-1; DNA: TGCAGTGAGGGGGGGTGGGCAGATACGCAGTATTTT; CDR3: CSEGGWADTQYF
size: many; D: NA; J: TRBJ2-7; V: TRBV7-9; DNA: TGTGCCAGCACCCCGACCGGGACTGCGGGGAGGTACGAGCAGTACTTC; CDR3: CASTPTGTAGRYEQYF
size: NA; D: NA; J: TRBJ2-6; V: TRBV28; DNA: TGTGCCAGCAGTGGGGTGAGGCCCAGCTCTGGGGCCAACGTCCTGACTTTC; CDR3: CASSGVRPSSGANVLTF
size: NA; D: TRBD2; J: TRBJ2-7; V: TRBV5-1; DNA: TGCGCCAGCAGCTTGGCAGCGGGAGATCTCTACGAGCAGTACTTC; CDR3: CASSLAAGDLYEQYF
size: many; D: NA; J: TRBJ2-1; V: TRBV29-1; DNA: TGCAGCGTTGGGGGCAATGAGCAGTTCTTC; CDR3: CSVGGNEQFF
size: many; D: TRBD2; J: TRBJ2-7; V: TRBV12-3/TRBV12-4; DNA: TGTGCCAGACCCTCCCGGGGGGTAAACTACGAGCAGTACTTC; CDR3: CARPSRGVNYEQYF
size: NA; D: TRBD2; J: TRBJ2-1; V: TRBV2; DNA: TGTGCCAGCAGAGCCGGGACTAGCGGGAGAGGTGAGCAGTTCTTC; CDR3: CASRAGTSGRGEQFF
size: few; D: TRBD1; J: TRBJ1-1; V: TRBV12-3/TRBV12-4; DNA: TGTGCCAGCAGTTACAAACACAGGGGGGCCACTGAAGCTTTCTTT; CDR3: CASSYKHRGATEAFF
size: many; D: NA; J: TRBJ1-1; V: TRBV12-3/TRBV12-4; DNA: TGTGCCATACCCCGCGGGTTGGGGACAATGAACACTGAAGCTTTCTTT; CDR3: CAIPRGLGTMNTEAFF
size: few; D: NA; J: TRBJ1-1; V: TRBV20-1; DNA: TGCAGTGCTAGTGGACGTACAGGGCTGAACACTGAAGCTTTCTTT; CDR3: CSASGRTGLNTEAFF
size: NA; D: NA; J: TRBJ1-1; V: TRBV6-1; DNA: TGTGCCAGCAGTGAACTTGGGGACCGTATTGAAGCTTTCTTT; CDR3: CASSELGDRIEAFF
size: NA; D: NA; J: TRBJ2-5; V: TRBV5-5; DNA: TGTGCCAGCAGCTTGGATGGATTACGGGAGACCCAGTACTTC; CDR3: CASSLDGLRETQYF
size: many; D: TRBD2; J: TRBJ2-2; V: TRBV5-1; DNA: TGCGCCAGCAGCTTGTCGGGGGGGGCGAACACCGGGGAGCTGTTTTTT; CDR3: CASSLSGGANTGELFF
size: NA; D: NA; J: TRBJ1-1; V: TRBV29-1; DNA: TGCAGCGTTGAAGATCCCCCGTGGGGAGCTTTCTTT; CDR3: CSVEDPPWGAFF
size: NA; D: TRBD2; J: TRBJ2-1; V: TRBV5-1; DNA: TGCGCCAGCAGCCCGGGCTTAGCGGGGCAGGAGCAGTTCTTC; CDR3: CASSPGLAGQEQFF
size: few; D: NA; J: TRBJ2-1; V: TRBV7-7; DNA: TGTGCCAGCTCGGCCCCTCTCTACGCCAATGAGCAGTTCTTC; CDR3: CASSAPLYANEQFF
size: few; D: TRBD1; J: TRBJ1-6; V: TRBV7-9; DNA: TGTGCCAGCAGCTTAGAGGGGGACAGGGTTTCACCCCTCCACTTT; CDR3: CASSLEGDRVSPLHF
size: many; D: TRBD2; J: TRBJ2-7; V: TRBV12-3/TRBV12-4; DNA: TGTGCCAGCAGTCCCACAGCGGGAGCAGTGTACTTC; CDR3: CASSPTAGAVYF